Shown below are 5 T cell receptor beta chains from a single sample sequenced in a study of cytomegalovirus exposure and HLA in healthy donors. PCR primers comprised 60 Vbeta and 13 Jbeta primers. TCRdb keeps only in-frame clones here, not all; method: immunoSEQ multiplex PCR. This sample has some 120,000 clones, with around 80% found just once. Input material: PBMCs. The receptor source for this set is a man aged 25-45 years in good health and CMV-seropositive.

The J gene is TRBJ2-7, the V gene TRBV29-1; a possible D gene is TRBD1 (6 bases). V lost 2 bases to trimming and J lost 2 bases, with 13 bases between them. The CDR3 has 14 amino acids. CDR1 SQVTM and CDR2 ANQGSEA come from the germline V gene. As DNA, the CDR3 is TGCAGCGTTGAATTCGCACAGGGTGCCTACGAGCAGTACTTC. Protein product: CSVEFAQGAYEQYF.

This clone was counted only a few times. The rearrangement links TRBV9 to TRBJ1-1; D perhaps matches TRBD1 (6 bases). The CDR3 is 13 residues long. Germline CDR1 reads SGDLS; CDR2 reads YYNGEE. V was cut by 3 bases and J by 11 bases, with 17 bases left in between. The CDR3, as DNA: TGTGCCAGCAGCGCAGGAGAGGGGGGGGCGGCTTTCTTT. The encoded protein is CASSAGEGGAAFF.

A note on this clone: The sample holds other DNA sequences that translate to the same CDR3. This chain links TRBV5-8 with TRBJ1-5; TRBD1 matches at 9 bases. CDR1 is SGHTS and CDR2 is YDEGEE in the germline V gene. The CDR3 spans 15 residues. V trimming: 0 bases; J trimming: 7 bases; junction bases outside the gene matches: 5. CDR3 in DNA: TGTGCCAGCAGCTTGGGACAGGGGGTAAGACAGCCCCAGCATTTT. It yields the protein CASSLGQGVRQPQHF.

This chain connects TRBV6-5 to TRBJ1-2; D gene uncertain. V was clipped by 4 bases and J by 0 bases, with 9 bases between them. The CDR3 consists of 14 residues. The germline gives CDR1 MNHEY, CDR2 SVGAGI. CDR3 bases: TGTGCCAGCAGTTCGTCCCCCTCTAACTATGGCTACACCTTC. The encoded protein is CASSSSPSNYGYTF.

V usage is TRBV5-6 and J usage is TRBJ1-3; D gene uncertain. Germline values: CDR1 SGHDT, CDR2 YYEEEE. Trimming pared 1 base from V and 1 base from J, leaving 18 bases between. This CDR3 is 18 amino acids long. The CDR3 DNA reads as TGTGCCAGCAGCTTGTACGGGGTTTTTAGGATTTCTGGAAACACCATATATTTT. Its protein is CASSLYGVFRISGNTIYF.